Below, one T cell receptor (beta chain) is given with its context. The antigen is not known. The same CDR3 can be traced to other DNA sequences in this sample. These data come from a study of graft-versus-host responses after intestinal transplantation. This table comes from immunoSEQ multiplex PCR, and its TCRdb copy is limited to in-frame clones, with some not included. The sample lists 90,000 to 100,000 clones, more than 75% occurring once. V shed 6 bases, J shed 2 bases, and the junction held 3 bases outside the gene matches. Germline V gene lookup returns CDR1 SGHVS and CDR2 FNYEAQ. The CDR3 consists of 14 residues. Study outcomes and limitations: Recipient bone marrow held GvH clones, some seen earlier in ileum or blood. Graft-donor T cell macrochimerism in patients accompanied high graft-versus-host to host-versus-graft clonal ratios in allografts.

Sequences were derived from PBMCs, sampled 255 days after intestinal transplant. This chain uses TRBV7-6 with TRBJ2-1; 8 bases are a match to TRBD2. This clonotype originated in a human patient who received an intestinal transplant, so some T cells may come from the graft donor. The CDR3: CASSLSGTYNEQFF. The CDR3 DNA reads TGTGCCAGCAGTCTTAGCGGGACCTACAATGAGCAGTTCTTC.